These 8 T cell receptor beta chains originate from one sample sequenced in a study of blood T cell repertoires in COVID-19. Assay used: immunoSEQ multiplex PCR; TCRdb lists only in-frame clones, some missing. This repertoire shows about 120,000 clones, over 75% found once; its top ten account for roughly 3.9%. Sequencing was performed on peripheral blood. These TCRs come from a man aged 55 to 70 with acute or convalescent COVID-19.

The rearrangement uses TRBV3-1 (or the pseudogene TRBV3-2) and TRBJ1-6, with a possible D match to TRBD1 (5 bases). The V end was cut by 3 bases, the J end by 8 bases, with 11 bases between. Germline-derived CDR1 and CDR2 are LGHDT and YNNKEL (reference sequence). The length of the CDR3 is 14 residues. CDR3 bases: TGTGCCAGCAGCCATGGCTCGGGGGATTCACCCCTCCACTTT. It codes for CASSHGSGDSPLHF.

V and J are TRBV28 and TRBJ1-5; D gene uncertain. Trimming cost V 5 bases and J 2 bases, with 7 bases left between them. Germline V lookup: CDR1 MDHEN, CDR2 SYDVKM. CDR3 length: 13 residues. The CDR3 loop is CASSGGGNQPQHF. In DNA form, the CDR3 reads TGTGCCAGCAGTGGAGGAGGCAATCAGCCCCAGCATTTT.

Only one count was recorded for this clone. The chain combines TRBV10-1 with TRBJ2-7; possibly TRBD1 for D (5 bases). The germline V and J ends were trimmed by 9 bases and 2 bases, with 14 bases remaining between them. The germline CDR1 and CDR2 sequences are WNHNN and SYGVQD (reference sequence). The CDR3 is 13 residues long. DNA of the CDR3: TGCGCCAGAACAGGCCCCAAACCCTACGAGCAGTACTTC. It specifies CARTGPKPYEQYF.

The chain recombines TRBV9 with TRBJ2-1; D perhaps matches TRBD1 (6 bases). V shed 3 bases and J shed 2 bases, with 12 bases lying between them. This CDR3 is built from 15 residues. Germline V lookup: CDR1 SGDLS, CDR2 YYNGEE. CDR3 nucleotides: TGTGCCAGCAGCGCCGGACAGTTCGCCTACAATGAGCAGTTCTTC. It is translated as CASSAGQFAYNEQFF.

The V and J genes are TRBV7-2 and TRBJ1-4; D perhaps matches TRBD1 (6 bases). The CDR3 is made up of 14 amino acids. V shed 6 bases and J shed 0 bases, with 8 bases lying between them. Germline lookup yields CDR1 SGHTA and CDR2 FQGNSA. This CDR3 is CASRDSATNEKLFF. In nucleotides, the CDR3 is TGTGCCAGCAGGGACAGTGCAACTAATGAAAAACTGTTTTTT.

The CDR3, as DNA: TGTGCCAGTACCAAGACAGGCGCTTCTTCTAACTATGGCTACACCTTC. As protein: CASTKTGASSNYGYTF. This chain connects TRBV19 to TRBJ1-2, with a possible D match to TRBD1 (6 bases). Germline values: CDR1 LNHDA, CDR2 SQIVND (reference sequence). CDR3 size: 16 residues. Deletions cut 7 bases from V and 0 bases from J, with 18 bases between.

A few counts support this clone. The same CDR3 can be traced to other DNA sequences in this sample. This chain uses TRBV15 with TRBJ1-5; 7 bases are a match to TRBD1. The CDR3 length is 14 residues. CDR1 and CDR2 from the germline V gene are LNHNV and YYDKDF (reference sequence). V lost 3 bases to trimming and J lost 4 bases; unmatched junction nucleotides: 3. CDR3 DNA: TGTGCCACCAGCAGGGGACAGTCGAATCAGCCCCAGCATTTT. It translates to CATSRGQSNQPQHF.

This clone appeared once. The chain couples TRBV16 to TRBJ2-6; 15 bases are a match to TRBD2. Germline-derived CDR1 and CDR2 are KGHSY and FQNENV. This CDR3 spans 17 amino acids. Trimming took 2 bases from V and 10 from J; bases not matched to a gene: 6. CDR3 nucleotide sequence: TGTGCCAGCAGCCAACCGGGACTAGCGGGAGGCTGGAACGTCCTGACTTTC. It specifies CASSQPGLAGGWNVLTF.